This T cell receptor (beta chain) was obtained from a study of early T cells in non-severe SARS-CoV-2 infection. Study-level information: With bulk RNA from unsorted whole blood as input, sequencing yielded unpaired chains. Study-wide points: A preference for anti-spike CD8 responses marked VDJdb matching, which missed private and CD4 specificities.

Separate cDNA molecules each had unique molecular identifiers attached to them. TCRdb called the 5' RACE reads again in MiXCR, with one record for every CDR3 protein. This table holds fewer than 80,000 distinct CDR3 sequences, 9.5% found once. This clonotype has more than one count but fewer than ten. As yet, its antigen is unknown. Per germline, CDR1 SGHAT and CDR2 FQNNGV. The CDR3 consists of 13 residues. Deletions cut 4 bases from V and 7 bases from J, with 11 bases between. The sample comprised whole blood. This TCR was recovered from an adult who was a healthcare worker with PCR-confirmed SARS-CoV-2 infection or an uninfected control (not recorded which). V and J are TRBV11-2 and TRBJ2-1; D may match TRBD1 or TRBD2 (5 bases each). CDR3 amino acids: CASSSGPKNEQFF. The CDR3 DNA is TGTGCCAGCAGCTCGGGACCAAAAAATGAGCAGTTCTTC.